This TCR beta chain was found in a study of blood T cells in healthy people across ages. Whole-study results and caveats: More naive CD4+ cells and higher diversity were found in long-lived than in aged donors. A strong correlation was found between TCR beta diversity and the percentage of naive T cells. Unsorted PBMC material precluded a definitive naive versus antigen-experienced comparison.

This clonotype was recorded a few times. Its antigen remains unidentified. Combining a sample-barcoded 5' primer with a J-beta primer mix, a second PCR ran for 7 to 11 cycles. Every sample returned 2.5 million or more CDR3-containing paired-end reads. TCRdb analysed the 5' RACE reads with MiXCR anew, one entry per CDR3 protein. The top ten clones hold roughly 19% of a sample with hundreds of thousands of distinct CDR3 sequences, roughly 44% of them seen once. Trimming stripped 1 base from V and 4 bases from J, with 14 bases between. This CDR3 comprises 15 residues. In germline, CDR1 is SGHTA, CDR2 FQGNSA.

This TCR came from a man in his sixties in good health. The sample taken for sequencing was blood. The rearrangement uses TRBV7-2 and TRBJ2-7, with D perhaps matching TRBD1 (6 bases). CDR3 in DNA: TGTGCCAGCAGCTTAGAACAGGGTGGACTTTACGAGCAGTACTTC. Translating it yields CASSLEQGGLYEQYF.